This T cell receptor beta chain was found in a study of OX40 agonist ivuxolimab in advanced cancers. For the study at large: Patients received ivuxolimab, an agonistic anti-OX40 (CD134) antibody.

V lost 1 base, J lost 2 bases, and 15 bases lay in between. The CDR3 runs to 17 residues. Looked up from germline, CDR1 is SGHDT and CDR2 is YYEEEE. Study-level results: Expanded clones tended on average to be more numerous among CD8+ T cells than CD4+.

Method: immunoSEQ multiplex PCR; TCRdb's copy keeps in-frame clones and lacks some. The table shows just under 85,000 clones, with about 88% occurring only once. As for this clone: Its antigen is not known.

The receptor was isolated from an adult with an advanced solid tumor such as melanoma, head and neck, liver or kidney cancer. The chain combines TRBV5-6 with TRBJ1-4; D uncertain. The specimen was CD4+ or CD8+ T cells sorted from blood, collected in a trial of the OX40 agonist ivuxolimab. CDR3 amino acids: CASSLTPNIGTNEKLFF. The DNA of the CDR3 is TGTGCCAGCAGCTTGACCCCCAACATAGGGACTAATGAAAAACTGTTTTTT.